Detailed here is one T cell receptor (beta chain). The antigen is undetermined. The source of the sample is a study of cytomegalovirus exposure and HLA in healthy donors. V lost 0 bases, J lost 0 bases, and 7 bases lay in between. Germline lookup yields CDR1 SGDLS and CDR2 YYNGEE. The CDR3 extends over 15 amino acids. Primers for the PCR totalled 60 Vbeta and 13 Jbeta. Clones were read by immunoSEQ multiplex PCR, and TCRdb kept only the in-frame ones, dropping some. The sample totals roughly 110,000 clones. Nominally healthy donors were sampled, though unrecorded immune exposures were likely. Study outcomes and limitations: HLA alleles showed associations with about 15,000 TCR beta sequences in a later analysis, at a 0.05 false discovery rate. The number of N-insertions in an Asian-associated ancestry cluster was reportedly below the approximately 600-donor mean in a later analysis. 87-base-pair reads could not separate some V segments, including TRBV6-2 and TRBV6-3.

The V and J genes are TRBV9 and TRBJ1-3; no reliable D call. The specimen was PBMCs. The sequence came from a man aged 35-49 years in good health and CMV-seropositive. The CDR3 DNA reads TGTGCCAGCAGCGTAGCGGGGATCTCTGGAAACACCATATATTTT. Its protein is CASSVAGISGNTIYF.